The 2 T cell receptor beta chains in this list originate from one sample, sequenced in a study of OX40 agonist ivuxolimab in advanced cancers. Sequencing was performed with immunoSEQ multiplex PCR; in TCRdb, only in-frame clones are kept and a portion is missing. The sample consists of approximately 60,000 clones, more than 90% of them appearing once. This specimen was CD4+ or CD8+ T cells sorted from blood, taken in a trial of the OX40 agonist ivuxolimab. These receptors all come from an adult with an advanced solid tumor such as melanoma, head and neck, liver or kidney cancer.

This chain links TRBV11-1 with TRBJ2-3; 8 bases align to TRBD2. J was trimmed by 2 bases and V by 8 bases; bases with no gene match: 9. CDR1 SGHAT and CDR2 FQDESV come from the germline V gene (reference sequence). The CDR3 length is 15 residues. The CDR3 DNA reads TGTGCCAGCTCACCGGGCGGGGGGCTCACAGATACGCAGTATTTT. It codes for CASSPGGGLTDTQYF. Together with reference TRBV11-1 and TRBJ2-3, the CDR3 gives the full variable domain: EAEVAQSPRYKITEKSQAVAFWCDPISGHATLYWYRQILGQGPELLVQFQDESVVDDSQLPKDRFSAERLKGVDSTLKIQPAELGDSAMYLCASSPGGGLTDTQYFGPGTRLTVL.

The V and J genes are TRBV6-1 and TRBJ2-7; 9 bases agree with TRBD1. Germline V CDR1 and CDR2: MNHNS, SASEGT. There are 18 residues in the CDR3. J was trimmed by 1 base and V by 0 bases; bases with no gene match: 10. The CDR3 region has the DNA TGTGCCAGCAGTGAAGCTTTACCGGGACAGGGTTCATCCTACGAGCAGTACTTC. Its protein product is CASSEALPGQGSSYEQYF.